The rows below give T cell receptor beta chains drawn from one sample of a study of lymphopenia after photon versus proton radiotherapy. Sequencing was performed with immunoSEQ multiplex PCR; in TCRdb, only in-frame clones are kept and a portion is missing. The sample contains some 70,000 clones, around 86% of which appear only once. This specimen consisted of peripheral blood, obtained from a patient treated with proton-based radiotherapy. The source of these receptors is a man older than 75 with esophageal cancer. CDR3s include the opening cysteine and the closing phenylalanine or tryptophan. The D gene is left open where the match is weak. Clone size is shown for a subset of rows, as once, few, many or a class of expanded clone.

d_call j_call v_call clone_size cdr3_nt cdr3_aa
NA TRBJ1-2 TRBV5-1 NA TGCGCCAGCAGCAGGGGACCTCTCGATGGCTACACCTTC CASSRGPLDGYTF
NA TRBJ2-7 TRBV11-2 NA TGTGCCAGCAGCTCCGTCAGACAGCGCCTCGAGCAGTACTTC CASSSVRQRLEQYF
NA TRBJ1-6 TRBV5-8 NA TGTGCCAGCAGCTTGGCCCCGGGGACGCCAGGATCACCCCTCCACTTT CASSLAPGTPGSPLHF
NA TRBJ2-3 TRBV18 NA TGTGCCAGCTCACCAGGGGACACCACAGATACGCAGTATTTT CASSPGDTTDTQYF
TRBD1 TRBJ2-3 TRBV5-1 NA TGCGCCAGCAGCTTGGAGGGACAGGGAACAGATACGCAGTATTTT CASSLEGQGTDTQYF
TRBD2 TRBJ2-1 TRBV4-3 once TGCGCCAGCAGCCAAGATTATGCGCGGGAGGGTGTCAATGAGCAGTTCTTC CASSQDYAREGVNEQFF
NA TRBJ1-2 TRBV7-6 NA TGTGCCAGCAGCTTAGCCGACAGACCCACTAACTATGGCTACACCTTC CASSLADRPTNYGYTF
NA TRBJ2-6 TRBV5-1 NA TGCGCCAGCAGCTTATCCAGGTTTCGGCCTGGGGCCAACGTCCTGACTTTC CASSLSRFRPGANVLTF
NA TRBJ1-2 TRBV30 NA TGTGCCTGGAATGGGGGTAGCGAGATTTATGGCTACACCTTC CAWNGGSEIYGYTF
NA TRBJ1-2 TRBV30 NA TGTGCCTGGGACCGTTTGGGGTCCCCTGGTGGCTACACCTTC CAWDRLGSPGGYTF
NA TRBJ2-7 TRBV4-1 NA TGCGCCAGCAGCCAAGACGCCTTGCGGGACTGGGACGAGCAGTACTTC CASSQDALRDWDEQYF
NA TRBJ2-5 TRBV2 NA TGTGCCAGCAGAGAAGACGGGGGCAGGGAGACCCAGTACTTC CASREDGGRETQYF
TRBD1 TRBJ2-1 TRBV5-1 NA TGCGCCAGCAGCTCCGCCGGGACAGGGTCCTACAATGAGCAGTTCTTC CASSSAGTGSYNEQFF
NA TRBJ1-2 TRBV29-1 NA TGCAGCGTTGCGGGAGGAACTAACTATGGCTACACCTTC CSVAGGTNYGYTF
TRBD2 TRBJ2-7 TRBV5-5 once TGTGCCAGCAGCTTGGGGACTAGCTCCTACGAGCAGTACTTC CASSLGTSSYEQYF
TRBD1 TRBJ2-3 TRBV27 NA TGTGCCAGCAGTTTAAAACAGGGGCGAGATACGCAGTATTTT CASSLKQGRDTQYF
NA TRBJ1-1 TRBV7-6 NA TGTGCCAGCAGCTTACAGGGAGGCGGCACTGAAGCTTTCTTT CASSLQGGGTEAFF
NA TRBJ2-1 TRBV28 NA TGTGCCAGCAGGCCTAGAGGGGTGAGGAATGAGCAGTTCTTC CASRPRGVRNEQFF
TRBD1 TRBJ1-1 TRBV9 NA TGTGCCAGCAGCGTAGTTAGCAGGGGGTTAGCTGAAGCTTTCTTT CASSVVSRGLAEAFF
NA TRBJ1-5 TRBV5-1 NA TGCGCCAGCAGCTTGAACGGGGTAATTAGCAATCAGCCCCAGCATTTT CASSLNGVISNQPQHF
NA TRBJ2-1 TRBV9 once TGTGCCAGCAGCGTAGGAGGGGCATTCTCCTACAATGAGCAGTTCTTC CASSVGGAFSYNEQFF
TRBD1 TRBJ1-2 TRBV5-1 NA TGCGCCAGCAGCGTGGACAGGTTTGACTATGGCTACACCTTC CASSVDRFDYGYTF
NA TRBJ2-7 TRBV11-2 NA TGTGCCAGCAGCCTATCCGTAGGCTACGAGCAGTACTTC CASSLSVGYEQYF
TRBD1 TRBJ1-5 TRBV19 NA TGTGCCAGTAGTATGTTTTCAGGGGGCCGCAATCAGCCCCAGCATTTT CASSMFSGGRNQPQHF
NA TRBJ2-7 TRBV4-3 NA TGCGCCAGCAGCCGGCAGGGCGGCGAGCAGTACTTC CASSRQGGEQYF
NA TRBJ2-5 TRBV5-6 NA TGTGCCAGCAGCTTGGTGGGCCAAGAGACCCAGTACTTC CASSLVGQETQYF
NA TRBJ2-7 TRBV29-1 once TGCAGCGTTGCGATTTGGGGGAGCTCCTACGAGCAGTACTTC CSVAIWGSSYEQYF
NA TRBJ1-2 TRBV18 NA TGTGCCAGCTCATCAACAGGGTATGGCTACACCTTC CASSSTGYGYTF